Reported below is one T cell receptor beta chain. The antigen is not known. The sample is drawn from a study of T cell responses to AZD1222 COVID-19 vaccine. The overall study: Timing groups of about 4 and about 12 weeks for second doses were pooled.

The CDR3 is made up of 16 amino acids. Germline values: CDR1 DFQATT, CDR2 SNEGSKA (reference sequence). Trimming left V 3 bases short and J 3 bases short, with 21 bases between. The table came from immunoSEQ multiplex PCR; TCRdb's copy has only in-frame clones and leaves some out. In the table there are about 100,000 clones, about 90% of which are singletons. Points from the study as a whole: Spike as a whole was targeted by vaccine-associated CD4 TCRs, dominant at 160-218 and 743-854. There were mostly white British donors and more females than males, and clonal diversity was possibly underestimated. Sampling captured repertoires only after the peak T cell response.

The sequences come from peripheral blood, collected on day 0 of AZD1222 vaccination. This chain links TRBV20-1 with TRBJ2-7, with a weak D call TRBD2 (5 bases). The source is an adult in good health. CDR3 in amino acids: CSASRPRRQEYYEQYF. CDR3 coding DNA: TGCAGTGCTAGTAGGCCCAGGAGGCAGGAGTACTACGAGCAGTACTTC.